This record looks at one T cell receptor beta chain sequence and its context. Enrolled during active infection, Seattle patients were then followed longitudinally. These data belong to a study of blood T cell repertoires in COVID-19. Overall study: The cDNA or gDNA used as material had been derived from T cells, B-cell-depleted T cells, or PBMCs.

Original data processing: Amplification from reference gene primers served as the basis for estimated nucleated cell counts. Clones were sequenced by immunoSEQ multiplex PCR, and TCRdb holds only the in-frame ones, with some missing. D and trimming come from the DNA, and the V and J calls and clone size come from that table. The data show roughly 200,000 clones, 94% seen once. The germline V gene encodes CDR1 SEHNR and CDR2 FQNEAQ (reference sequence). The V and J ends lost 3 bases and 2 bases respectively, with 10 bases between them. This CDR3 is built from 14 residues. The sequence came from a man aged 25 to 40 with COVID-19, enrolled during active disease. This chain uses TRBV7-9 with TRBJ1-1, with D tentatively TRBD1 (6 bases). Sequencing was done on a sample of peripheral blood. The CDR3 DNA reads TGTGCCAGCAGCTTCGGACAGTTAAACACTGAAGCTTTCTTT. Translating it yields CASSFGQLNTEAFF. Based on the CDR3 plus reference TRBV7-9 and TRBJ1-1, the full variable domain is DTGVSQNPRHKITKRGQNVTFRCDPISEHNRLYWYRQTLGQGPEFLTYFQNEAQLEKSRLLSDRFSAERPKGSFSTLEIQRTEQGDSAMYLCASSFGQLNTEAFFGQGTRLTVV.